The source of this T cell receptor (beta chain) is a study of cytomegalovirus exposure and HLA in healthy donors. Findings and limits, study-wide: TCR beta chain V- and J-gene trimming was linked, in a later analysis, to a missense variant in DCLRE1C. TCR beta sequences reportedly predicted the HLA-A and HLA-B alleles of most subjects accurately.

With 60 Vbeta and 13 Jbeta primers, the PCR was carried out. The method was immunoSEQ multiplex PCR; TCRdb's version includes in-frame clones alone and lacks a portion of them. Here the sample spans around 62,000 clones, more than 70% being singletons. This clone occurred a few times. The antigen remains unidentified. J lost 8 bases, V lost 7 bases, and 9 bases had no gene match. This CDR3 region has 12 residues. Germline CDR1 reads SQVTM; CDR2 reads ANQGSEA. Nominally healthy donors provided the samples, though records likely missed some immune exposures. The V and J genes are TRBV29-1 and TRBJ1-1; 8 bases map to TRBD1. This TCR was recovered from a man aged 35 to 55 in good health and CMV-seronegative. Sequenced: PBMCs. The CDR3 region is CSARTGITEAFF. The CDR3 nucleotides are TGCAGCGCCAGGACAGGGATCACCGAAGCTTTCTTT.